The clone carrying this T cell receptor beta chain occurred a few times. Germline loops: CDR1 MDHEN, CDR2 SYDVKM. V was trimmed by 6 bases and J by 4 bases, leaving 12 bases between them. CDR3 length: 13 residues. The data stem from a study of cytomegalovirus exposure and HLA in healthy donors. PCR was performed using 60 Vbeta and 13 Jbeta primers. Sequenced by immunoSEQ multiplex PCR; TCRdb stores in-frame clones only, minus some. The data contain approximately 140,000 clones, about 79% of them singletons. Specimen: PBMCs. This receptor was obtained from a male donor in good health and CMV-seronegative. The rearrangement uses TRBV28 and TRBJ2-5; possibly TRBD1 for D (6 bases). The DNA for the CDR3 is TGTGCCAGCAGGAACAGGGAAAGAGAGACCCAGTACTTC. Translating it yields CASRNRERETQYF.